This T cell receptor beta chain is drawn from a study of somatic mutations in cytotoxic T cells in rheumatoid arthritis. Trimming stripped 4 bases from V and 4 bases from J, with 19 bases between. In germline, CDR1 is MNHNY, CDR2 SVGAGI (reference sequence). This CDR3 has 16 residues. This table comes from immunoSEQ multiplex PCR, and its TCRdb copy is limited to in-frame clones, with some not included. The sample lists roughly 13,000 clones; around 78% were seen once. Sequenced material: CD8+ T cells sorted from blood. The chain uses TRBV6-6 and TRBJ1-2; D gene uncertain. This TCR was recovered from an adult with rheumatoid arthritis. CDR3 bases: TGTGCCAGCAGTTTAAAGCCAAAGCCCCCCGGCTATGGCTACACCTTC. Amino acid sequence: CASSLKPKPPGYGYTF.